The 10 T cell receptor beta chains listed next were all sequenced from one sample in a study of Graves' ophthalmopathy and Graves' hyperthyroidism. Amplified material comprised TCR beta CDR3 regions derived from RNA transcripts. HTBI primers were employed in first-round RT-PCR, then a second-round multiplex PCR followed. TCRdb re-derived calls from the multiplex PCR reads in MiXCR, one entry per CDR3 protein. The sample contains fewer than 650,000 distinct CDR3 sequences, over 20% of which appear only once. The sample taken for sequencing was peripheral blood. The receptors shown here come from a woman aged 18-29 years with stable Graves' hyperthyroidism. Some clones in this sample may be carry-over from other donors' samples.

The chain employs TRBV27 and TRBJ1-2; maybe TRBD1 (5 bases). Germline V gives CDR1 MNHEY, CDR2 SMNVEV (reference sequence). The CDR3 consists of 16 residues. The V end lost 4 bases, the J end lost 0 bases, and 15 bases lay between the germline ends. The CDR3 reads CASSSVPDKPNYGYTF. In DNA form, the CDR3 reads TGTGCCAGCAGTTCCGTTCCGGACAAGCCTAACTATGGCTACACCTTC.

The V call is TRBV15, the J call TRBJ1-5; 7 bases align to TRBD1. The CDR3 totals 17 residues. Trimming took 0 bases from V and 5 from J; bases not matched to a gene: 10. Germline loops: CDR1 LNHNV, CDR2 YYDKDF (reference sequence). CDR3 protein: CATSRDRGQSIDQPQHF. CDR3 DNA sequence: TGTGCCACCAGCAGAGATCGGGGACAGTCTATCGATCAGCCCCAGCATTTT.

The sample holds many counts of this clonotype. The rearrangement links TRBV6-1 to TRBJ1-2; D is ambiguous. Germline lookup yields CDR1 MNHNS and CDR2 SASEGT. The CDR3 sequence is 12 residues long. V gave up 10 bases and J gave up 2 bases, with 11 bases separating them. In nucleotides, the CDR3 is TGTGCCACCGGGAGAGAGAACTATGGCTACACCTTC. Translating it yields CATGRENYGYTF.

Many counts were recorded for this clonotype. The gene calls are TRBV12-3 or TRBV12-4 and TRBJ1-6, with 8 bases lining up with TRBD1. The CDR3 has 13 amino acids. Trimming at V came to 8 bases and at J to 7 bases, leaving 4 bases not matched to a gene. In DNA, the CDR3 is TGTGCCAGCCTCGACAGGGGCAATTCACCCCTCCACTTT. Protein sequence: CASLDRGNSPLHF.

This clonotype was seen repeatedly, ten times or more. The chain joins TRBV29-1 to TRBJ1-2, with a tentative D call TRBD1 (6 bases). The V gene's germline CDR1 is SQVTM and CDR2 ANQGSEA. The CDR3 extends over 14 amino acids. Trimming cost V 6 bases and J 0 bases, with 14 bases left between them. CDR3 DNA: TGCAGCGTGTCGGGGACATATCCTAACTATGGCTACACCTTC. The encoded protein is CSVSGTYPNYGYTF.

A few counts support this clonotype. J is TRBJ2-7 and V is TRBV12-3 or TRBV12-4, with 7 positions matching TRBD2. The CDR3 runs to 14 residues. Unmatched junction bases numbered 9, after V lost 6 bases and J lost 4 bases. CDR3 DNA sequence: TGTGCCAGCAGGCTTAGCGGGCTGAGTTACGAGCAGTACTTC. Protein: CASRLSGLSYEQYF.

This clonotype was detected only a few times. V is TRBV30 and J is TRBJ1-1; D is possibly TRBD1 (5 bases). Germline loops: CDR1 GTSNPN, CDR2 SVGIG (reference sequence). CDR3 length: 12 residues. Trimming left V 4 bases short and J 11 bases short, with 17 bases between. CDR3 sequence (DNA): TGTGCCTGGAAAGGGGCCGGTCATGTCGCTTTCTTT. Its translation: CAWKGAGHVAFF.

This clonotype was seen at least ten times. The chain combines TRBV2 with TRBJ2-7; 9 nucleotides line up with TRBD1. CDR1 and CDR2 (germline): SNHLY, FYNNEI. The CDR3 sequence is 15 residues long. V shed 6 bases, J shed 3 bases, and the junction held 9 bases outside the gene matches. The CDR3 spells CASSETPDRGYEQYF. In DNA, the CDR3 is TGTGCCAGCAGCGAGACTCCGGACAGGGGCTACGAGCAGTACTTC. The full variable domain, completed using reference TRBV2 and TRBJ2-7, is EPEVTQTPSHQVTQMGQEVILRCVPISNHLYFYWYRQILGQKVEFLVSFYNNEISEKSEIFDDQFSVERPDGSNFTLKIRSTKLEDSAMYFCASSETPDRGYEQYFGPGTRLTVT.

This clonotype was detected ten times or more. The chain recombines TRBV12-3 or TRBV12-4 with TRBJ1-5, with no clear D. The germline V and J ends were trimmed by 7 bases and 4 bases, with 8 bases remaining between them. The CDR3 extends over 12 amino acids. CDR3 residues: CASKDGNQPQHF. Here the CDR3 DNA reads TGTGCCAGCAAGGACGGGAATCAGCCCCAGCATTTT.

This clonotype was detected many times. The chain links TRBV5-1 to TRBJ2-5; tentatively, D is TRBD1 or TRBD2 (7 bases each). The germline V gene encodes CDR1 SGHRS and CDR2 YFSETQ. V was clipped by 3 bases and J by 3 bases, with 15 bases between them. The CDR3 consists of 15 residues. CDR3 nucleotides: TGCGCCAGCAGCTACCCGACAGGGAGGGAAGAGACCCAGTACTTC. Translation: CASSYPTGREETQYF. The full variable domain, with the rest looked up from reference TRBV5-1 and TRBJ2-5, is KAGVTQTPRYLIKTRGQQVTLSCSPISGHRSVSWYQQTPGQGLQFLFEYFSETQRNKGNFPGRFSGRQFSNSRSEMNVSTLELGDSALYLCASSYPTGREETQYFGPGTRLLVL.